This T cell receptor beta chain was observed in a study of tumor-infiltrating lymphocytes in primary liver carcinoma. The sample holds a few counts of this clonotype. Its antigen is undetermined. Overall study results and limits: The study found a significantly higher top-250-clone fraction in tumors than in blood (p = 0.039).

With a constant-region primer, TCR beta cDNA was made from about 0.55 ug of total RNA. The TCR beta library was amplified through three nested multiplex PCR rounds in a modified ARM-PCR procedure. Via MiXCR, TCRdb re-called the multiplex PCR reads, giving one row per CDR3 protein. This sample has 180,000 or so distinct CDR3 sequences; 60% occur once, and the top ten carry 70% to 80%. Unsorted whole blood supplied the RNA, and germline DNA was extracted too. About 4 milliliters of peripheral blood were drawn presurgically. The sequenced sample was peripheral blood. The receptor was derived from a middle-aged man with primary liver carcinoma and hepatitis B virus infection.

The CDR3 DNA is TGTGCCTTGGGACTAGCAGGAGATACGCAGTATTTT. Translation: CALGLAGDTQYF. The chain couples TRBV30 to TRBJ2-3, with TRBD2 matching 9 bases. The CDR3 consists of 12 residues. Trimming removed 7 bases from V and 5 bases from J; junction bases left unmatched: 4. CDR1 GTSNPN and CDR2 SVGIG come from the germline V gene (reference sequence).